The entry that follows covers one T cell receptor beta chain sequence. Its antigen remains unknown. Germline CDR1 is LGHNA and CDR2 is YSLEER. This CDR3 is 18 amino acids long. After removal of 0 bases from V and 4 bases from J, the junction contained 12 bases not matched to a gene. This record comes from a study of OX40 agonist ivuxolimab in advanced cancers. Study details: People in dose escalation had one of these cancers: hepatocellular carcinoma, melanoma, renal cell or head and neck cancer. Past anti-PD-1, anti-PD-L1 or anti-CTLA-4 therapy was accepted, and roughly 37% had received some.

Using immunoSEQ multiplex PCR, the repertoire was profiled, and TCRdb retains in-frame clones only, with some absent. In the table there are approximately 64,000 clones, roughly 90% of which are singletons. Overall study findings and caveats: At 0.1 to 3.0 mg/kg and by week 6, clonal expansion occurred in CD4+ and CD8+ blood T cells. Low normalized T-cell clonal expansion also characterized some of the nonresponders.

This specimen was CD4+ or CD8+ T cells sorted from blood, taken in a trial of the OX40 agonist ivuxolimab. The rearrangement links TRBV4-3 to TRBJ2-3; 8 bases are shared with TRBD2. The TCR sequence derives from an adult with an advanced solid tumor such as melanoma, head and neck, liver or kidney cancer. For the CDR3, the DNA is TGCGCCAGCAGCCAAGATTCGGGAGGGCAGGACGCCCCAGATACGCAGTATTTT. Its protein product is CASSQDSGGQDAPDTQYF.